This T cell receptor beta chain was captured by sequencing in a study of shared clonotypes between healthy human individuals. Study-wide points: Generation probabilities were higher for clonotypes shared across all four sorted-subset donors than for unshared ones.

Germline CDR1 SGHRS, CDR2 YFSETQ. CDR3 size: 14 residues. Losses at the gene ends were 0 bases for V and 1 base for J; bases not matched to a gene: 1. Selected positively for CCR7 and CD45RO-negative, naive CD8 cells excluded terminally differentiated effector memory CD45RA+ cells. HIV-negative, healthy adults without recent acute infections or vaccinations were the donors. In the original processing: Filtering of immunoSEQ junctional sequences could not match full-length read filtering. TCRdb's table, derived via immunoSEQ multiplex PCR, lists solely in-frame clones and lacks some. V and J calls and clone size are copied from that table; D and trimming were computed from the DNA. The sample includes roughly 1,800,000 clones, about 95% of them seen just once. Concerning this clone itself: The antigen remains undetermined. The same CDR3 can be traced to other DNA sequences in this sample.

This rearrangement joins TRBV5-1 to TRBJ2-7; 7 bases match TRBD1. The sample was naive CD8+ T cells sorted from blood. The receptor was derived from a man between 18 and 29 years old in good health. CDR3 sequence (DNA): TGCGCCAGCAGCTTGGAGGGGGCATCCTACGAGCAGTACTTC. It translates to CASSLEGASYEQYF.